A single sample gave rise to the 29 T cell receptor beta chains below, sequenced in a study of cytomegalovirus exposure and HLA in healthy donors. The PCR had 60 Vbeta and 13 Jbeta primers. The assay was immunoSEQ multiplex PCR, and TCRdb's table has in-frame clones only and misses some. The sample shows tens of thousands of clones, roughly 74% of them seen only once. The sample consisted of PBMCs. These receptors originate from a woman aged 50 to 65 in good health and CMV-seropositive.

This clone was recorded a few times. The chain uses TRBV19 and TRBJ2-5, with 8 bases lining up with TRBD2. Per the germline V gene, CDR1 is LNHDA and CDR2 is SQIVND (reference sequence). J was trimmed by 4 bases and V by 5 bases; bases with no gene match: 3. CDR3 length equals 13 residues. The DNA for the CDR3 is TGTGCCAGTAGTGAAAGCGGGGGAGAGACCCAGTACTTC. Translation: CASSESGGETQYF. The full variable domain, its missing parts supplied by reference TRBV19 and TRBJ2-5, is DGGITQSPKYLFRKEGQNVTLSCEQNLNHDAMYWYRQDPGQGLRLIYYSQIVNDFQKGDIAEGYSVSREKKESFPLTVTSAQKNPTAFYLCASSESGGETQYFGPGTRLLVL.

The rearrangement uses TRBV5-1 and TRBJ2-7; possible D gene TRBD2, 5 bases. The CDR3 sequence is 13 residues long. Germline V gene data show CDR1 as SGHRS and CDR2 as YFSETQ. Trimming pared 5 bases from V and 5 bases from J, leaving 14 bases between. CDR3: CASRREISHEQYF. The CDR3 DNA is TGCGCCAGCAGACGGGAAATCTCTCACGAGCAGTACTTC.

V is TRBV29-1 and J is TRBJ2-3, with unresolved D. The germline V gene has CDR1 SQVTM and CDR2 ANQGSEA. V lost 2 bases to trimming and J lost 3 bases, with 9 bases between them. This CDR3 is 13 amino acids long. The CDR3 DNA is TGCAGCGTTGAACAGGTGTTAACAGATACGCAGTATTTT. This sequence encodes CSVEQVLTDTQYF.

This clone has only a few counts. The J gene is TRBJ2-7, the V gene TRBV15, with D maybe TRBD2 (6 bases). This CDR3 has 18 amino acids. Germline V gene lookup returns CDR1 LNHNV and CDR2 YYDKDF (reference sequence). Trimming removed 0 bases from V and 2 bases from J, with 20 bases in between. CDR3 nucleotides: TGTGCCACCAGCAGAGACGACGATGGCGCCGGGGAGGCCTACGAGCAGTACTTC. Translated, it gives CATSRDDDGAGEAYEQYF.

V is TRBV6-5 and J is TRBJ1-2, with D perhaps matching TRBD1 (5 bases). The CDR3 totals 15 residues. Trimming removed 3 bases at V and 1 base at J, with 12 bases between. In germline, CDR1 is MNHEY, CDR2 SVGAGI. The CDR3 protein is CASSYSSGINYGYTF. The DNA of the CDR3 is TGTGCCAGCAGTTATTCCTCAGGGATTAACTATGGCTACACCTTC.

The J gene is TRBJ2-1, the V gene TRBV2, with a possible D match to TRBD1 (6 bases). Germline loops: CDR1 SNHLY, CDR2 FYNNEI. The CDR3 length is 15 residues. V was cut by 4 bases and J by 7 bases, with 17 bases left in between. CDR3 sequence (DNA): TGTGCCAGCAGTGGACAGGCGACCTTTGGGAATGAGCAGTTCTTC. Encoded protein: CASSGQATFGNEQFF.

This clone was seen a few times. The chain is built from TRBV9 and TRBJ1-4; D may be TRBD1 (5 bases). This CDR3 has 15 residues. CDR1 and CDR2 from the germline V gene are SGDLS and YYNGEE. The V end lost 4 bases, the J end lost 7 bases, and 17 bases lay between the germline ends. The CDR3 sequence is CASSRDSHRAEKLFF. DNA of the CDR3: TGTGCCAGCAGCCGGGACTCTCACCGGGCTGAAAAACTGTTTTTT.

J is TRBJ2-5 and V is TRBV5-5; D may be TRBD1 (6 bases). Looked up from germline, CDR1 is SGHKS and CDR2 is YYEKEE (reference sequence). Trimming removed 1 base at V and 1 base at J, with 8 bases between. This CDR3 has 14 residues. CDR3 residues: CASSLRTAQETQYF. The DNA for the CDR3 is TGTGCCAGCAGCTTGCGGACAGCCCAAGAGACCCAGTACTTC.

This clone was seen a handful of times. The chain couples TRBV6-4 to TRBJ2-1, with 8 bases matching TRBD2. The CDR3 spans 13 residues. V dropped 8 bases and J dropped 10; count of bases not matched to a gene: 10. Germline values: CDR1 MRHNA, CDR2 SNTAGT. The CDR3 DNA reads TGTGCCAGCGGTAGCGGGGCTGCAGGGGAGCAGTTCTTC. This gives the protein CASGSGAAGEQFF.

This rearrangement joins TRBV6-5 to TRBJ1-1, with unresolved D. Germline CDR1 is MNHEY and CDR2 is SVGAGI. The CDR3 loop spans 13 amino acids. V dropped 10 bases and J dropped 1 base, with 13 bases sitting between them. CDR3 coding DNA: TGTGCCATCGGGGAGACCTCGAACACTGAAGCTTTCTTT. Its translation: CAIGETSNTEAFF.

The gene calls are TRBV9 and TRBJ2-7; perhaps TRBD1 as D (6 bases). The CDR3 has 12 amino acids. Deletions cut 8 bases from V and 4 bases from J, with 13 bases between. Germline-derived CDR1 and CDR2 are SGDLS and YYNGEE. The CDR3 coding sequence is TGTGCCAGTGGCGTGGGGGCATACGAGCAGTACTTC. This translates into CASGVGAYEQYF.

V gene TRBV7-2 combines with J gene TRBJ1-4, with 7 bases fitting TRBD1. This CDR3 spans 15 amino acids. CDR1 SGHTA and CDR2 FQGNSA come from the germline V gene. The V segment lost 5 bases and the J segment 0 bases; nucleotides outside the gene matches: 3. The CDR3 here is CASSRDSATNEKLFF. The CDR3 bases are TGTGCCAGCAGCAGGGACAGTGCAACTAATGAAAAACTGTTTTTT.

This chain joins TRBV27 and TRBJ2-7; TRBD2 aligns across 9 bases. The germline V gene encodes CDR1 MNHEY and CDR2 SMNVEV (reference sequence). V dropped 2 bases and J dropped 2; count of bases not matched to a gene: 4. This CDR3 spans 15 amino acids. CDR3: CASSLGPSGTYEQYF. Here the CDR3 DNA reads TGTGCCAGCAGTTTAGGGCCTAGCGGGACCTACGAGCAGTACTTC.

This clone was seen only a few times. The gene calls are TRBV30 and TRBJ1-2; no clear D gene. CDR3 size: 13 residues. Trimming took 0 bases from V and 6 from J, leaving 11 bases between them. Germline CDR1 GTSNPN, CDR2 SVGIG (reference sequence). CDR3 residues: CAWSVQLRDGYTF. In DNA form, the CDR3 reads TGTGCCTGGAGTGTACAATTGAGGGATGGCTACACCTTC.

The rearrangement joins TRBV10-3 to TRBJ1-4, with D perhaps matching TRBD1 (5 bases). Trimming shortened V by 11 bases and J by 5 bases, and 12 bases separated the two germline ends. CDR3 length: 12 amino acids. CDR1 and CDR2 (germline): ENHRY, SYGVKD. The CDR3 region has the DNA TGTGCCGCCGACAGTGCGAATGAAAAACTGTTTTTT. Protein sequence: CAADSANEKLFF.

The J gene is TRBJ1-1, the V gene TRBV11-3; weak D call: TRBD1 (5 bases). Germline lookup yields CDR1 SGHNT and CDR2 YENEEA. This CDR3 spans 17 amino acids. V was trimmed by 1 base and J by 0 bases, leaving 15 bases between them. The CDR3 coding sequence is TGTGCCAGCAGCTTAGGATCCAGGGTGGTTATGAACACTGAAGCTTTCTTT. Amino acids: CASSLGSRVVMNTEAFF.

The V gene is TRBV7-2, the J gene TRBJ1-4; 9 positions agree with TRBD1. CDR1 SGHTA and CDR2 FQGNSA come from the germline V gene. The ends lost 5 bases at V and 0 bases at J; junction bases unmatched: 10. This CDR3 spans 18 amino acids. DNA of the CDR3: TGTGCCAGCAGCCAAAGGGACAGGGCGGCATCAACTAATGAAAAACTGTTTTTT. Its protein is CASSQRDRAASTNEKLFF.

The gene calls are TRBV5-1 and TRBJ2-1, with 10 nucleotides matching TRBD1. V was clipped by 4 bases and J by 6 bases; unmatched bases: 16. The CDR3 contains 18 residues. Germline lookup yields CDR1 SGHRS and CDR2 YFSETQ. CDR3 loop: CASSHRTIGQGGSNEQFF. DNA of the CDR3: TGCGCCAGCAGCCACCGAACTATAGGACAGGGGGGAAGCAATGAGCAGTTCTTC.

Only a few counts were recorded for this clone. The chain carries TRBV2 and TRBJ2-5, with 8 bases fitting TRBD1. V shed 3 bases, J shed 4 bases, and the junction held 13 bases outside the gene matches. Germline CDR1 SNHLY, CDR2 FYNNEI. CDR3 length equals 17 residues. As DNA, the CDR3 is TGTGCCAGCAGTGAGATACGGACAGGGACCCTGGGAGAGACCCAGTACTTC. It specifies CASSEIRTGTLGETQYF.

The V and J genes are TRBV5-1 and TRBJ1-4, with D perhaps matching TRBD1 (6 bases). The V end was cut by 0 bases, the J end by 8 bases, with 17 bases between. Germline V gene sequence: CDR1 SGHRS, CDR2 YFSETQ. The CDR3 is 16 residues long. This chain's CDR3 is CASSLGRGGRREKLFF. CDR3 nucleotides: TGCGCCAGCAGCTTGGGGCGCGGGGGGCGCAGAGAAAAACTGTTTTTT.

This clone was detected only a few times. This chain joins TRBV6-6 and TRBJ2-7, with D possibly TRBD1 on 6 matching bases. The CDR3 extends over 12 amino acids. The germline V gene encodes CDR1 MNHNY and CDR2 SVGAGI (reference sequence). Trimming removed 11 bases from V and 1 base from J, with 12 bases in between. The chain's CDR3 is CACGQLSYEQYF. The CDR3 DNA follows: TGTGCCTGCGGACAGCTTTCCTACGAGCAGTACTTC.

The V call is TRBV7-8, the J call TRBJ2-3; the match to TRBD1 covers 10 bases. The CDR3 contains 16 residues. The germline gives CDR1 SGHVS, CDR2 FQNEAQ. J lost 2 bases, V lost 6 bases, and 8 bases had no gene match. CDR3 sequence (DNA): TGTGCCAGCAGTACGACAGGGGGCGAGATCACAGATACGCAGTATTTT. As protein: CASSTTGGEITDTQYF.

The V gene is TRBV6-5, the J gene TRBJ2-3; D perhaps matches TRBD2 (5 bases). Per germline, CDR1 MNHEY and CDR2 SVGAGI. V was pared by 0 bases and J by 2 bases, with 12 bases between. CDR3 length equals 16 residues. Here the CDR3 DNA reads TGTGCCAGCAGTTACTCGAGGGTCACTATCACAGATACGCAGTATTTT. The encoded protein is CASSYSRVTITDTQYF.

This chain connects TRBV19 to TRBJ2-2; 10 nucleotides agree with TRBD2. Germline loops: CDR1 LNHDA, CDR2 SQIVND (reference sequence). After removal of 3 bases from V and 8 bases from J, the junction contained 6 bases not matched to a gene. The CDR3 has 15 residues. CDR3 region: CASSIPLAGVGELFF. The CDR3 DNA sequence: TGTGCCAGTAGTATCCCGCTAGCGGGAGTAGGGGAGCTGTTTTTT. The full variable domain, in which reference TRBV19 and TRBJ2-2 provide the parts outside the CDR3, is DGGITQSPKYLFRKEGQNVTLSCEQNLNHDAMYWYRQDPGQGLRLIYYSQIVNDFQKGDIAEGYSVSREKKESFPLTVTSAQKNPTAFYLCASSIPLAGVGELFFGEGSRLTVL.

This chain links TRBV10-3 with TRBJ1-1; 7 bases align to TRBD1. The germline V gene has CDR1 ENHRY and CDR2 SYGVKD. The CDR3 sequence is 14 residues long. Trimming at V came to 6 bases and at J to 1 base, leaving 5 bases not matched to a gene. The CDR3 DNA reads TGTGCCATCAGCCCGGGACAGAGGAACACTGAAGCTTTCTTT. It yields the protein CAISPGQRNTEAFF.

This clone showed up just once. The rearrangement joins TRBV5-5 to TRBJ1-2; no definite D call. The V and J ends lost 1 base and 6 bases respectively, with 16 bases between them. The CDR3 is 15 residues long. Germline values: CDR1 SGHKS, CDR2 YYEKEE (reference sequence). CDR3 sequence (DNA): TGTGCCAGCAGCTTGCGGCCGGAACTACTTGATGGCTACACCTTC. It codes for CASSLRPELLDGYTF.

V gene TRBV6-1 combines with J gene TRBJ1-1; D call uncertain. Germline V gene lookup returns CDR1 MNHNS and CDR2 SASEGT. The CDR3 totals 11 residues. Trimming shortened V by 7 bases and J by 4 bases, and 7 bases separated the two germline ends. The CDR3: CASTSGTEAFF. In DNA form, the CDR3 reads TGTGCCAGCACCTCGGGCACTGAAGCTTTCTTT.

The sample holds a few counts of this clone. A junction boundary mismatches the germline segment, possibly from a read error. The chain is built from TRBV7-7 and TRBJ2-3; 8 positions match TRBD2. Germline CDR1 and CDR2: SSHAT and FNYEAQ (reference sequence). The CDR3 loop spans 16 amino acids. In nucleotides, the CDR3 is TGTGCTAGCAGCCCCGTGAAGCGGGAGAGCCCAGATACGCAGTATTTT. It is translated as CASSPVKRESPDTQYF.

The rearrangement joins TRBV10-1 to TRBJ2-1, with TRBD2 matching 9 bases. J lost 1 base, V lost 4 bases, and 11 bases had no gene match. The CDR3 has 18 amino acids. CDR1 is WNHNN, CDR2 SYGVQD, per germline (reference sequence). The CDR3 here is CASSGRGGGRASYNEQFF. The CDR3 nucleotides read TGCGCCAGCAGTGGACGGGGAGGCGGGAGGGCTTCCTACAATGAGCAGTTCTTC.